A single sample is the source of the 7 T cell receptor beta chains below, sequenced in a study of patients and donors after allogeneic stem cell transplantation. MiXCR, run by TCRdb on the RT-PCR reads, gives a single entry per CDR3 protein. The table records about 150,000 distinct CDR3 sequences, over 30% of them present only once. The sequenced sample consisted of blood, either unsorted or a sorted T cell fraction (not recorded which). The receptors were sampled from a human donor who was either an allogeneic HSCT recipient or a stem cell or donor lymphocyte infusion donor (not recorded which). It is not recorded whose cells these are; they may come from a transplant donor.

The chain is built from TRBV12-3 or TRBV12-4 and TRBJ1-5; perhaps TRBD1 as D (5 bases). This CDR3 region has 14 residues. The V and J ends lost 6 bases and 5 bases respectively, with 14 bases between them. The CDR3 sequence is CASSPDSEHQPQHF. CDR3 bases: TGTGCCAGCAGCCCTGACAGCGAACATCAGCCCCAGCATTTT.

This clonotype was detected a few times. V is TRBV20-1 and J is TRBJ1-1, with 10 bases fitting TRBD1. This CDR3 comprises 16 residues. The trim removed 2 bases at V and 5 bases at J, leaving 11 bases unmatched. Germline V gene lookup returns CDR1 DFQATT and CDR2 SNEGSKA (reference sequence). CDR3 in DNA: TGCAGTGCTAGAACCGCCGGGGGACAGGGGAAGACTGAAGCTTTCTTT. Its translation: CSARTAGGQGKTEAFF.

The chain has TRBV12-3 or TRBV12-4 and TRBJ1-1; D gene ambiguous. The V end lost 6 bases, the J end lost 1 base, and 15 bases lay between the germline ends. This CDR3 has 15 amino acids. The CDR3 protein is CASRSLPIRNTEAFF. CDR3 sequence (DNA): TGTGCCAGCAGGTCTCTCCCCATCAGGAACACTGAAGCTTTCTTT.

This clonotype was counted between two and nine times. The chain carries TRBV28 and TRBJ1-6; D uncertain. Germline CDR1 is MDHEN and CDR2 is SYDVKM. Between the trimmed V and J ends, which lost 8 bases and 11 bases, there was a span of 10 bases. The CDR3 extends over 11 amino acids. The CDR3 coding sequence is TGTGCCAGCGCTTCCGGGGCACCCCTCCACTTT. Translating it yields CASASGAPLHF. The complete variable domain, with remaining parts taken from reference TRBV28 and TRBJ1-6, reads DVKVTQSSRYLVKRTGEKVFLECVQDMDHENMFWYRQDPGLGLRLIYFSYDVKMKEKGDIPEGYSVSREKKERFSLILESASTNQTSMYLCASASGAPLHFGNGTRLTVT.

The rearrangement uses TRBV5-1 and TRBJ1-4, with 12 bases that match TRBD1. This CDR3 is built from 17 residues. The J segment lost 3 bases and the V segment lost 4 bases, leaving 7 bases of the junction unmatched. The germline V gene encodes CDR1 SGHRS and CDR2 YFSETQ. This chain's CDR3 is CASSVPGQGASNEKLFF. CDR3 DNA: TGCGCCAGCAGCGTTCCGGGACAGGGGGCATCTAATGAAAAACTGTTTTTT.

V and J are TRBV12-3 or TRBV12-4 and TRBJ1-2; a weak D match, TRBD1 (5 bases). V lost 5 bases, J lost 0 bases, and 19 bases lay in between. The CDR3 spans 17 residues. The CDR3 DNA reads TGTGCCAGCAGTCCTTTAAGGCAGGGCCCTACTAACTATGGCTACACCTTC. It yields the protein CASSPLRQGPTNYGYTF.

This clonotype was picked up a small number of times. V and J are TRBV29-1 and TRBJ1-1; D remains unclear. Germline values: CDR1 SQVTM, CDR2 ANQGSEA. The CDR3 loop spans 12 amino acids. V gave up 7 bases and J gave up 0 bases, with 9 bases separating them. CDR3 sequence reads: CSGRSMNTEAFF. DNA of the CDR3: TGCAGCGGGAGAAGCATGAACACTGAAGCTTTCTTT.